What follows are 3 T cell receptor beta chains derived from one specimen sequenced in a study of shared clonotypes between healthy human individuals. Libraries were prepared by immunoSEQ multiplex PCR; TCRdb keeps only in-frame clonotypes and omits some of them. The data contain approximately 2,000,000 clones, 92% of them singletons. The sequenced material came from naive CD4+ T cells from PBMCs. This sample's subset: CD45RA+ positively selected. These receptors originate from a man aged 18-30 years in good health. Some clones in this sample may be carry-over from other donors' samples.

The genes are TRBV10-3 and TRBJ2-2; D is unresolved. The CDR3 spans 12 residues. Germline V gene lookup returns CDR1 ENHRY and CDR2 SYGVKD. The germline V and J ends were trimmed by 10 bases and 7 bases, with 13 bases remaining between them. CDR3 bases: TGTGCCACCTGGACGGTCGGCGGGGAGCTGTTTTTT. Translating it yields CATWTVGGELFF.

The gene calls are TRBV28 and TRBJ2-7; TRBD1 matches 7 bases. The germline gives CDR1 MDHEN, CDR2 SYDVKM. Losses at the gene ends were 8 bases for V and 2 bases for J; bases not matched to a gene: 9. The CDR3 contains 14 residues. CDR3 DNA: TGTGCCAGCGGGCTTACAGGGGCGACCTACGAGCAGTACTTC. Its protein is CASGLTGATYEQYF.

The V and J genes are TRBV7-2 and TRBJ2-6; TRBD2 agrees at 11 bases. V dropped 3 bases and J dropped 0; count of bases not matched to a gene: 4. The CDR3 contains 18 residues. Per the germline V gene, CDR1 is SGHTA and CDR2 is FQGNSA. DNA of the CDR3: TGTGCCAGCAGCTTTGCTAGCGGGAGGCTCTCTGGGGCCAACGTCCTGACTTTC. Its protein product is CASSFASGRLSGANVLTF. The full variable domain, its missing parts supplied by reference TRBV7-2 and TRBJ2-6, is GAGVSQSPSNKVTEKGKDVELRCDPISGHTALYWYRQSLGQGLEFLIYFQGNSAPDKSGLPSDRFSAERTGGSVSTLTIQRTQQEDSAVYLCASSFASGRLSGANVLTFGAGSRLTVL.